The sequence of this T cell receptor beta chain was determined in a study of cytomegalovirus exposure and HLA in healthy donors. The PCR used 60 Vbeta and 13 Jbeta primers. Sequencing was performed with immunoSEQ multiplex PCR; in TCRdb, only in-frame clones are kept and a portion is missing. The table has about 84,000 clones, around 68% seen once. This clone has just a few counts. Germline values: CDR1 SEHNR, CDR2 FQNEAQ (reference sequence). The V end was cut by 7 bases, the J end by 0 bases, with 10 bases between. The CDR3 has 14 amino acids. Sequenced: PBMCs. This sequence was found in a woman in her thirties or forties in good health and CMV-seropositive. This chain uses TRBV7-9 with TRBJ2-1; D gene ambiguous. Here the CDR3 reads CASNQYSSYNEQFF. The CDR3 bases are TGTGCCAGCAACCAATACAGCTCCTACAATGAGCAGTTCTTC. Filled out from reference TRBV7-9 and TRBJ2-1, the complete variable domain reads DTGVSQNPRHKITKRGQNVTFRCDPISEHNRLYWYRQTLGQGPEFLTYFQNEAQLEKSRLLSDRFSAERPKGSFSTLEIQRTEQGDSAMYLCASNQYSSYNEQFFGPGTRLTVL.